This T cell receptor beta chain was profiled in a study of T cell responses to AZD1222 COVID-19 vaccine. Points from the study as a whole: Seropositive AZD1222 recipients at baseline numbered only five to seven. Regions 160-218 and 743-854 dominated among vaccine-associated CD4 TCRs spanning spike. Within unmutated variant regions lay the reported targets of nearly half of spike-specific TCRs.

This table comes from immunoSEQ multiplex PCR, and its TCRdb copy is limited to in-frame clones, with some not included. The sample contains some 150,000 clones, 88% of which appear only once. On this clone itself: Its antigen remains unknown.

The sequences come from peripheral blood, collected 28 days after the second dose of the MenACWY control vaccine. This TCR was recovered from an adult who received the MenACWY meningococcal vaccine as a control.

In DNA form, the CDR3 reads TGTGCCAGCAGCGATCCTACAATGAACACTGAAGCTTTCTTT. This translates into CASSDPTMNTEAFF. V gene TRBV5-4 combines with J gene TRBJ1-1; D not resolved. Germline CDR1 and CDR2: SGHNT and YYREEE (reference sequence). CDR3 size: 14 residues. V dropped 4 bases and J dropped 0 bases, with 10 bases sitting between them.